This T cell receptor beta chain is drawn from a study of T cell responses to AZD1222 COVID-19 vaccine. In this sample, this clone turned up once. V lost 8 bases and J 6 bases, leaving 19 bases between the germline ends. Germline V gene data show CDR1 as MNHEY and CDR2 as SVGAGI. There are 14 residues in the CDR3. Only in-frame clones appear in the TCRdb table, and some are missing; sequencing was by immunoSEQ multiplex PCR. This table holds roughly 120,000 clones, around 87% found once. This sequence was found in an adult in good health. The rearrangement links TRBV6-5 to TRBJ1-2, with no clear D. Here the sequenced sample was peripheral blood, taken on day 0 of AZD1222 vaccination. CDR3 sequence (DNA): TGTGCCAGCCTTGAGCTCGCAGGTATAAATGGCTACACCTTC. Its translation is CASLELAGINGYTF.